Listed here is a single T cell receptor beta chain. The record originates from a study of blood T cell repertoires in COVID-19. Clones were read by immunoSEQ multiplex PCR, and TCRdb kept only the in-frame ones, dropping some. The data hold about 250,000 clones, with approximately 85% observed a single time. The CDR3 has 11 residues. The V gene lost 4 bases and the J gene lost 10 bases, with 10 bases spanning the gap. Looked up from germline, CDR1 is SNHLY and CDR2 is FYNNEI. The chain is built from TRBV2 and TRBJ1-2; no clear D gene. The sequence came from a woman older than 75 with COVID-19, enrolled during active disease. The sequenced material came from peripheral blood. CDR3 region: CASSASRLYTF. CDR3 bases: TGTGCCAGCAGTGCCTCTCGACTCTACACCTTC.